This entry describes one T cell receptor (beta chain). Its antigen is not identified. Treatment given: roughly nine-day PBMC culture with coronavirus spike peptide pools or control peptides (ViraFEST assay). ViraFEST grew antigen-specific T cells using peptide pools, then sequenced TCRs. Cultured CD4+ T cell DNA underwent sequencing with the Oncomine TCR Beta short-read assay. Genomic DNA from cultured CD4+ T cells was extracted. TCRdb re-called the PCR reads with MiXCR, one entry per CDR3 protein. The repertoire holds 9,500 to 15,000 distinct CDR3 sequences, with approximately 59% as singletons. The CDR3 covers 11 residues. Germline-derived CDR1 and CDR2 are SEHNR and FQNEAQ (reference sequence). The V and J ends lost 5 bases and 3 bases respectively, with 5 bases between them. This entry is derived from a study of vaccination and CD4 T cells after COVID-19. Study information: Control cultures were supplied with a CEFX pool, an HIV-1 Nef pool, or no peptide at all.

The sample was CD4+ T cells from blood, cultured in vitro. This receptor was obtained from a human donor who had recovered from COVID-19. The chain uses TRBV7-9 and TRBJ2-7; D ambiguous. In DNA form, the CDR3 reads TGTGCCAGCAGCACCAGCTACGAGCAGTACTTC. Residues: CASSTSYEQYF.